The 9 T cell receptor beta chains in this list originate from one sample, sequenced in a study of blood T cells in healthy people across ages. Using a J-beta primer mix together with a sample-barcoded 5' primer, a second PCR was run for about 6 to 11 cycles. TCRdb independently ran MiXCR on the 5' RACE reads; one entry per CDR3 protein. The sample lists over 1,500,000 distinct CDR3 sequences; 35% to 50% were seen once. Sequencing input: blood. These TCRs come from a human donor in good health.

This clonotype has a handful of counts. This sequence joins TRBV29-1 and TRBJ2-1; 10 bases line up with TRBD2. Germline V gene lookup returns CDR1 SQVTM and CDR2 ANQGSEA. V lost 3 bases and J lost 5; bases outside the gene matches: 10. This CDR3 region has 16 residues. The CDR3 here is CSVEGEYSGGNNEQFF. CDR3 coding DNA: TGCAGCGTTGAGGGAGAATATAGCGGGGGGAACAATGAGCAGTTCTTC.

This clonotype was detected only once. The V gene is TRBV5-1, the J gene TRBJ1-1, with a tentative D call TRBD1 (5 bases). Trimming removed 0 bases at V and 5 bases at J, with 14 bases between. The CDR3 loop spans 15 amino acids. Looked up from germline, CDR1 is SGHRS and CDR2 is YFSETQ. The CDR3 nucleotides read TGCGCCAGCAGCTTGGTCGGGGGGTATACGACTGAAGCTTTCTTT. It yields the protein CASSLVGGYTTEAFF.

The chain uses TRBV6-5 and TRBJ1-4; 8 bases fit TRBD1. Trimming removed 5 bases from V and 7 bases from J; junction bases left unmatched: 12. The germline V gene has CDR1 MNHEY and CDR2 SVGAGI. CDR3 length: 16 residues. CDR3 in amino acids: CASSPSQGAKSEKLFF. CDR3 DNA: TGTGCCAGCAGTCCTTCCCAGGGGGCAAAAAGTGAAAAACTGTTTTTT.

The sample holds many counts of this clonotype. V and J are TRBV28 and TRBJ2-3; D gene unclear. From germline, CDR1 is MDHEN and CDR2 SYDVKM. The ends were cut back, 7 bases at V and 2 bases at J, with 7 bases in the middle. This CDR3 has 12 amino acids. The CDR3 DNA reads TGTGCCAGCACCCCAAACACAGATACGCAGTATTTT. It encodes CASTPNTDTQYF.

The V gene is TRBV29-1, the J gene TRBJ1-2; D uncertain. CDR3 size: 13 residues. Deletions cut 3 bases from V and 1 base from J, with 9 bases between. Germline V lookup: CDR1 SQVTM, CDR2 ANQGSEA. DNA for the CDR3: TGCAGCGTTGACAGGACCCTTAACTATGGCTACACCTTC. Protein product: CSVDRTLNYGYTF. Filled out from reference TRBV29-1 and TRBJ1-2, the complete variable domain reads SAVISQKPSRDICQRGTSLTIQCQVDSQVTMMFWYRQQPGQSLTLIATANQGSEATYESGFVIDKFPISRPNLTFSTLTVSNMSPEDSSIYLCSVDRTLNYGYTFGSGTRLTVV.

V usage is TRBV9 and J usage is TRBJ2-7; D gene uncertain. Germline V gene data show CDR1 as SGDLS and CDR2 as YYNGEE. V was trimmed by 0 bases and J by 3 bases, leaving 10 bases between them. The CDR3 is made up of 14 amino acids. CDR3 DNA: TGTGCCAGCAGCGTAGGTCCCTTGGGCTACGAGCAGTACTTC. This sequence encodes CASSVGPLGYEQYF.

This clonotype has at least ten counts. This chain uses TRBV7-2 with TRBJ2-5; D possibly corresponds to TRBD2 (7 bases). Looked up from germline, CDR1 is SGHTA and CDR2 is FQGNSA. V was clipped by 2 bases and J by 5 bases, with 18 bases between them. There are 16 residues in the CDR3. The CDR3 nucleotides read TGTGCCAGCAGCTTATTCGGGGGGACATCCCGGGAGACCCAGTACTTC. It encodes CASSLFGGTSRETQYF.

The J gene is TRBJ2-3, the V gene TRBV6-2 or TRBV6-3; 9 bases line up with TRBD2. CDR1 and CDR2 (germline): MNHEY, SVGEGT. The CDR3 spans 17 residues. The junction had 4 bases not matched to a gene; V was cut back by 0 bases and J by 0 bases. The CDR3: CASSYSRLAASTDTQYF. In DNA form, the CDR3 reads TGTGCCAGCAGTTACTCGAGACTAGCGGCTAGCACAGATACGCAGTATTTT.

This chain uses TRBV19 with TRBJ1-2; no clear D gene. The germline gives CDR1 LNHDA, CDR2 SQIVND (reference sequence). V was clipped by 4 bases and J by 5 bases, with 8 bases between them. This CDR3 has 12 residues. CDR3 amino acids: CASSTVGYGYTF. In nucleotides, the CDR3 is TGTGCCAGTAGTACCGTTGGGTATGGCTACACCTTC. The whole variable domain, remainder taken from reference TRBV19 and TRBJ1-2, is DGGITQSPKYLFRKEGQNVTLSCEQNLNHDAMYWYRQDPGQGLRLIYYSQIVNDFQKGDIAEGYSVSREKKESFPLTVTSAQKNPTAFYLCASSTVGYGYTFGSGTRLTVV.